This is a list of T cell receptor beta chains from one sample in a study of healthy donors' naive CD4 and CD8 T cells. MiXCR was run by TCRdb on the reads, yielding one entry per CDR3 protein. The repertoire holds approximately 200,000 distinct CDR3 sequences, with 74% as singletons. Sequenced sample: naive CD4+ and CD8+ T cells sorted from blood, pooled from several donors. The receptors originated from a pool of human donors in good health; the sample pools cells from several healthy donors. CDR3s include the opening cysteine and the closing phenylalanine or tryptophan. The order of the fields is J gene, clone size, V gene, D gene, CDR3 DNA, CDR3 protein. The D gene is left open where the match is weak. A row's size may be missing; if present it is once, few, many or a size class.

j_call: TRBJ2-7; clone_size: .; v_call: TRBV6-5; d_call: .; cdr3_nt: TGTGCCAGCAGTCATATCGTAGGGGACCGGGACTGGGGCTCCTACGAGCAGTACTTC; cdr3_aa: CASSHIVGDRDWGSYEQYF
j_call: TRBJ2-1; clone_size: .; v_call: TRBV5-6; d_call: .; cdr3_nt: TGTGCCAGCAGCTTCTGGGGTACGAGGAATGAGCAGTTCTTC; cdr3_aa: CASSFWGTRNEQFF
j_call: TRBJ2-5; clone_size: .; v_call: TRBV6-5; d_call: TRBD2; cdr3_nt: TGTGCCAGCAGAATAACTAGCGGGAGCGGCGAGACCCAGTACTTC; cdr3_aa: CASRITSGSGETQYF
j_call: TRBJ1-1; clone_size: .; v_call: TRBV27; d_call: .; cdr3_nt: TGTGCCAGCAGTTTATATTCAGGGGTGAACACTGAAGCTTTCTTT; cdr3_aa: CASSLYSGVNTEAFF
j_call: TRBJ2-1; clone_size: few; v_call: TRBV15; d_call: TRBD2; cdr3_nt: TGTGCCACCAGCAGAGAAACAAGCGGGAGTTCCTACAATGAGCAGTTCTTC; cdr3_aa: CATSRETSGSSYNEQFF
j_call: TRBJ1-1; clone_size: .; v_call: TRBV12-3/TRBV12-4; d_call: TRBD1; cdr3_nt: TGTGCCAGCCGACCCGGGACAGCTAACACTGAAGCTTTCTTT; cdr3_aa: CASRPGTANTEAFF
j_call: TRBJ1-1; clone_size: .; v_call: TRBV27; d_call: TRBD1; cdr3_nt: TGTGCCAGCAGGGAGGACAGGGGGAACACTGAAGCTTTCTTT; cdr3_aa: CASREDRGNTEAFF
j_call: TRBJ2-4; clone_size: .; v_call: TRBV12-3/TRBV12-4; d_call: TRBD2; cdr3_nt: TGTGCCAGCACTCCCGGGGAGGGCGGAAACATTCAGTACTTC; cdr3_aa: CASTPGEGGNIQYF
j_call: TRBJ2-1; clone_size: .; v_call: TRBV11-2; d_call: TRBD2; cdr3_nt: TGTGCCAGCAGCCCGGGGACTAGCGGGAAGGTAAATGAGCAGTTCTTC; cdr3_aa: CASSPGTSGKVNEQFF
j_call: TRBJ1-2; clone_size: once; v_call: TRBV29-1; d_call: TRBD1; cdr3_nt: TGCAGCGTGAGCGGGGACAGGGAGGCAGGTTATGGCTACACCTTC; cdr3_aa: CSVSGDREAGYGYTF
j_call: TRBJ1-2; clone_size: few; v_call: TRBV6-2/TRBV6-3; d_call: .; cdr3_nt: TGTGCCAGCAGTTACCTCGGACTGAGCTATGGCTACACCTTC; cdr3_aa: CASSYLGLSYGYTF
j_call: TRBJ1-5; clone_size: .; v_call: TRBV5-4; d_call: .; cdr3_nt: TGTGCCAGCAGCTTGGACGGGGTGGGGCGCAATCAGCCCCAGCATTTT; cdr3_aa: CASSLDGVGRNQPQHF
j_call: TRBJ2-2; clone_size: .; v_call: TRBV27; d_call: TRBD2; cdr3_nt: TGTGCCAGCAGTGGACTAGCGGGAGGAAGAGGGACCGGGGAGCTGTTTTTT; cdr3_aa: CASSGLAGGRGTGELFF
j_call: TRBJ2-1; clone_size: .; v_call: TRBV27; d_call: .; cdr3_nt: TGTGCCAGCAATCTGGGGATAAGCTCCTACAATGAGCAGTTCTTC; cdr3_aa: CASNLGISSYNEQFF
j_call: TRBJ2-5; clone_size: once; v_call: TRBV21-1; d_call: .; cdr3_nt: TGTGCCAGCAGCACCACAGGGTTGGAAGAAGAGACCCAGTACTTC; cdr3_aa: CASSTTGLEEETQYF
j_call: TRBJ2-2; clone_size: .; v_call: TRBV6-5; d_call: TRBD1; cdr3_nt: TGTGCCAGCAGTTATACGACAGGGGTGAACACCGGGGAGCTGTTTTTT; cdr3_aa: CASSYTTGVNTGELFF
j_call: TRBJ1-2; clone_size: .; v_call: TRBV6-1; d_call: .; cdr3_nt: TGTGCCTCCCGACGGATCCCCTATGGCTACACCTTC; cdr3_aa: CASRRIPYGYTF
j_call: TRBJ2-3; clone_size: .; v_call: TRBV5-5; d_call: .; cdr3_nt: TGTGCCAGCAGCGTACTAGGAGATACGCAGTATTTT; cdr3_aa: CASSVLGDTQYF
j_call: TRBJ1-1; clone_size: few; v_call: TRBV5-6; d_call: .; cdr3_nt: TGTGCCAGCAGCTTGGCCGGGTTTCCAGGGGTCACTGAAGCTTTCTTT; cdr3_aa: CASSLAGFPGVTEAFF
j_call: TRBJ2-1; clone_size: .; v_call: TRBV29-1; d_call: .; cdr3_nt: TGCAGCGTCTACTATTACAATGAGCAGTTCTTC; cdr3_aa: CSVYYYNEQFF
j_call: TRBJ2-5; clone_size: .; v_call: TRBV6-1; d_call: .; cdr3_nt: TGTGCCAGCAGTGAGCTGGCGAGGGTTACCCAAGAGACCCAGTACTTC; cdr3_aa: CASSELARVTQETQYF
j_call: TRBJ2-1; clone_size: .; v_call: TRBV29-1; d_call: TRBD2; cdr3_nt: TGCAGCGTCCTGGGGACTAGCGGGGACCAACCCTACAATGAGCAGTTCTTC; cdr3_aa: CSVLGTSGDQPYNEQFF
j_call: TRBJ1-2; clone_size: .; v_call: TRBV6-5; d_call: .; cdr3_nt: TGTGCCAGCAGTTACTCCAGGAACTATGGCTACACCTTC; cdr3_aa: CASSYSRNYGYTF
j_call: TRBJ1-3; clone_size: .; v_call: TRBV10-3; d_call: .; cdr3_nt: TGTGCCATCAGTGAAGACGGGAGCTCTGGAAACACCATATATTTT; cdr3_aa: CAISEDGSSGNTIYF
j_call: TRBJ2-1; clone_size: .; v_call: TRBV19; d_call: .; cdr3_nt: TGTGCCAGTAGTACATGGAATGAGCAGTTCTTC; cdr3_aa: CASSTWNEQFF
j_call: TRBJ1-2; clone_size: .; v_call: TRBV12-3/TRBV12-4; d_call: .; cdr3_nt: TGTGCCAGCAGTTTAATGGGCAGTGGCTACACCTTC; cdr3_aa: CASSLMGSGYTF
j_call: TRBJ2-5; clone_size: .; v_call: TRBV29-1; d_call: .; cdr3_nt: TGCAGCGTTGGGACATCCAAACGAGAGACCCAGTACTTC; cdr3_aa: CSVGTSKRETQYF
j_call: TRBJ1-5; clone_size: .; v_call: TRBV21-1; d_call: .; cdr3_nt: TGTGCCAACAGCATGAACAGGGATGATCAGCCCCAGCATTTT; cdr3_aa: CANSMNRDDQPQHF
j_call: TRBJ2-7; clone_size: .; v_call: TRBV20-1; d_call: .; cdr3_nt: TGCAGTGCTAGAGATGGGATCTCGGCAAGTCCCTCCTACGAGCAGTACTTC; cdr3_aa: CSARDGISASPSYEQYF
j_call: TRBJ2-3; clone_size: few; v_call: TRBV29-1; d_call: .; cdr3_nt: TGCAGCGCCCGAAAAGGCACAGATACGCAGTATTTT; cdr3_aa: CSARKGTDTQYF
j_call: TRBJ1-2; clone_size: .; v_call: TRBV10-3; d_call: .; cdr3_nt: TGTGCCATCAGGGATTTCGGAAGGAACTATGGCTACACCTTC; cdr3_aa: CAIRDFGRNYGYTF
j_call: TRBJ2-7; clone_size: .; v_call: TRBV10-3; d_call: .; cdr3_nt: TGTGCCATCAGTGACTACAGGAGCTCCTACGAGCAGTACTTC; cdr3_aa: CAISDYRSSYEQYF
j_call: TRBJ2-3; clone_size: .; v_call: TRBV29-1; d_call: TRBD2; cdr3_nt: TGCAGCGTTGAAGGTGATCAAGCGGGGTCTAGCACAGATACGCAGTATTTT; cdr3_aa: CSVEGDQAGSSTDTQYF
j_call: TRBJ1-1; clone_size: .; v_call: TRBV29-1; d_call: TRBD1; cdr3_nt: TGCAGCGTTGACAAAGGACAGGGGTACACTGAAGCTTTCTTT; cdr3_aa: CSVDKGQGYTEAFF
j_call: TRBJ2-7; clone_size: .; v_call: TRBV19; d_call: TRBD1; cdr3_nt: TGTGCCAGTAGTATAGCAGGGGGCCCCTACGAGCAGTACTTC; cdr3_aa: CASSIAGGPYEQYF
j_call: TRBJ2-7; clone_size: .; v_call: TRBV20-1; d_call: TRBD2; cdr3_nt: TGCAGTGCCAAACCGGGGACTAGCGGACCGATGAACTACGAGCAGTACTTC; cdr3_aa: CSAKPGTSGPMNYEQYF
j_call: TRBJ2-6; clone_size: .; v_call: TRBV19; d_call: .; cdr3_nt: TGTGCCAGTAGTATAAGAGACCCCGCCAACGTCCTGACTTTC; cdr3_aa: CASSIRDPANVLTF
j_call: TRBJ2-1; clone_size: .; v_call: TRBV29-1; d_call: .; cdr3_nt: TGCAGCGTTGTTGGTATGAATGAGCAGTTCTTC; cdr3_aa: CSVVGMNEQFF
j_call: TRBJ2-7; clone_size: few; v_call: TRBV29-1; d_call: TRBD2; cdr3_nt: TGCAGCGTTGGTGTAGCGGGGACCTACGAGCAGTACTTC; cdr3_aa: CSVGVAGTYEQYF
j_call: TRBJ2-5; clone_size: few; v_call: TRBV19; d_call: .; cdr3_nt: TGTGCCAGTAGTATGATCAGCCGGGAGACCCAGTACTTC; cdr3_aa: CASSMISRETQYF
j_call: TRBJ2-7; clone_size: .; v_call: TRBV5-4; d_call: TRBD2; cdr3_nt: TGTGCCAGCAGCGCGTCTAGCGGGGGATCCTACGAGCAGTACTTC; cdr3_aa: CASSASSGGSYEQYF